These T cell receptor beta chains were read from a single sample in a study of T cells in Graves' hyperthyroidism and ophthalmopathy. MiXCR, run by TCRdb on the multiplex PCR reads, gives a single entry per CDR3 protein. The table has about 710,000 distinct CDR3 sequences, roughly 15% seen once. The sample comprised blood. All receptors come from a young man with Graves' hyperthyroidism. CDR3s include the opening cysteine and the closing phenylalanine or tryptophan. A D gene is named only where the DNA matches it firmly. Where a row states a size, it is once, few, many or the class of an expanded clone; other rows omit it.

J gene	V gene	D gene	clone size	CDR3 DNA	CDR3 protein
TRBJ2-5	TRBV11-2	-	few	TGTGCCAGCAGTCCCCGACAGGGCGGAGGGGGAAGCGGGAAGACCCAGTACTTC	CASSPRQGGGGSGKTQYF
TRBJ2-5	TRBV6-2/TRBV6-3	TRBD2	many	TGTGCCAGCAGTAGTCCTAGCGGGCTGGGTGAGACCCAGTACTTC	CASSSPSGLGETQYF
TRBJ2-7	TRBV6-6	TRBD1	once	TGTGCCAGCAGTTACTCTTCAGGGGGCCCCTACGAGCAGTACTTC	CASSYSSGGPYEQYF
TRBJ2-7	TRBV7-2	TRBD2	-	TGTGCCAGCAGCTACGGGGGGGCGGCCTACGAGCAGTACTTC	CASSYGGAAYEQYF
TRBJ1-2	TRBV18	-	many	TGTGCCAGCTCGCGGTCGGACGTAAACTATGGCTACACCTTC	CASSRSDVNYGYTF
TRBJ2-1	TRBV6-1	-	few	TGTGCCAGCATGAGCGGAGTATCCTACAATGAGCAGTTCTTC	CASMSGVSYNEQFF
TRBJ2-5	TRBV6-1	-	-	TGTGCCAGCAGTGAAGATACGGGACATAAGGGGGAGACCCAGTACTTC	CASSEDTGHKGETQYF
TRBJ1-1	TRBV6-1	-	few	TGTGCCAGCAGTCTTGGGTCCGCAGGTGCAGCTTTCTTT	CASSLGSAGAAFF
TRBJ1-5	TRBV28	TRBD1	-	TGTGCCAGCAGTTTCCCAGGGGGGGATCAGCCCCAGCATTTT	CASSFPGGDQPQHF
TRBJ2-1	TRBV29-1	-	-	TGCAGCGTTGAACTACGGCAGAGTTACAATGAGCAGTTCTTC	CSVELRQSYNEQFF
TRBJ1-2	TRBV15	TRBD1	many	TGTGCCACCAGCAGAGATCTATCAGGCAGGGGGCGGAGAGGCTACACCTTC	CATSRDLSGRGRRGYTF
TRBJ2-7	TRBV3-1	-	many	TGTGCCAGCAGCCAAAGGGAGGCGTCCTACGAGCAGTACTTC	CASSQREASYEQYF
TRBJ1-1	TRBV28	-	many	TGTGCCAGCAACCCTACCCCAGTCGCTGAAGCTTTCTTT	CASNPTPVAEAFF
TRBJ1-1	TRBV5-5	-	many	TGTGCCAGCAGCTACGATAGAACTGAAGCTTTCTTT	CASSYDRTEAFF
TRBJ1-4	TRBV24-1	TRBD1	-	TGTGCCACCAGTGACCCGGACAGGGGGCCTCCTAATGAAAAACTGTTTTTT	CATSDPDRGPPNEKLFF
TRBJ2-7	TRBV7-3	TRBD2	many	TGTGCCAGCAGCTTATCCGGGACTAGCGGCTACGAGCAGTACTTC	CASSLSGTSGYEQYF
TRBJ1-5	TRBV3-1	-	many	TGTGCCAGCAGCCAAGTGTCAGGGCTGGGCCAGCCCCAGCATTTT	CASSQVSGLGQPQHF
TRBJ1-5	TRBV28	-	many	TGTGCCAGCACCATCACCAGGGCCGGGAATAGCAATCAGCCCCAGCATTTT	CASTITRAGNSNQPQHF
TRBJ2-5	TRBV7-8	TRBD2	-	TGTGCCAGCAGCTCGGGAGCGGGGGTCCAGTACTTC	CASSSGAGVQYF
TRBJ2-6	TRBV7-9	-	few	TGTGCCACCCGCAGGGGACTTGATTCTGGGGCCAACGTCCTGACTTTC	CATRRGLDSGANVLTF
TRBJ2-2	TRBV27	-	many	TGTGCCAGCAGTGGTGACTGGGCGGGCGGGGAGCTGTTTTTT	CASSGDWAGGELFF
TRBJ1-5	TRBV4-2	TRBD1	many	TGTGCCAGCAGCCCCGGGGGAGGGGGCAAGGAGCCCCAGCATTTT	CASSPGGGGKEPQHF
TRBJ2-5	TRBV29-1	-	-	TGCAGCGTGAGGGGGGGGGACCAAGAGACCCAGTACTTC	CSVRGGDQETQYF
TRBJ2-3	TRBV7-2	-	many	TGTGCCAGCAGCTTAAAAGTGGGGGGCTTAACGGCCGGTACACATACGCAGTATTTT	CASSLKVGGLTAGTHTQYF
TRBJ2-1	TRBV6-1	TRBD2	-	TGTGCCAGCAGTGAAAGGGCTAGCGGGTGGAACCATGAGCAGTTCTTC	CASSERASGWNHEQFF
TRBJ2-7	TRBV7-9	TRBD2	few	TGTGCCAGCAGCTTAGAAGCGGGAGAGCCCTTGGGCTACGAGCAGTACTTC	CASSLEAGEPLGYEQYF
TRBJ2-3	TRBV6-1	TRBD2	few	TGTGCCAGCAATGAGGGACTAGCGGGGCGCACAGATACGCAGTATTTT	CASNEGLAGRTDTQYF
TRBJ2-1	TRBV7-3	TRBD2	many	TGTGCCAGCAGCTTAACTAGCGGGAGCAATGAGCAGTTCTTC	CASSLTSGSNEQFF
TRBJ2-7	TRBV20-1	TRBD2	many	TGCAGTGCTAGAGGCTTGGCGCTAGCGGAGAGCTCCTACGAGCAGTACTTC	CSARGLALAESSYEQYF
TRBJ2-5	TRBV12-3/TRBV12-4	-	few	TGTGCCAGCAGTGGTCGGATGGGCCAGTACTTC	CASSGRMGQYF
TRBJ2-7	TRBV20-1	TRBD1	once	TGCAGTGCTATTTCGGGACAGGGGGCCTACGAGCAGTACTTC	CSAISGQGAYEQYF
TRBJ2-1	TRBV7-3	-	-	TGTGCCAGCAGCTTAAGTTTGACGGTATCCTACAATGAGCGGTTCTTC	CASSLSLTVSYNERFF
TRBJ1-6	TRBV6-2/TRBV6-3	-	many	TGTGCCAGCAACGGCCTAGAGTACGATTCACCCCTCCACTTT	CASNGLEYDSPLHF
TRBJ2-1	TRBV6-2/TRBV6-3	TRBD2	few	TGTGCCAGCAGTTACAGCCCCTCGAGGTCTAGCGGGAGGAAGGTGCAGTTCTTC	CASSYSPSRSSGRKVQFF
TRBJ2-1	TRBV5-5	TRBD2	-	TGTGCCAGCAGTACTAGCGGGTCCGGCGCCTCCTACAATGAGCAGTTCTTC	CASSTSGSGASYNEQFF
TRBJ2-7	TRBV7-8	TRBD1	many	TGTGCCAGCAGCTTCGACAGGGGGGACGAGCAGTACTTC	CASSFDRGDEQYF
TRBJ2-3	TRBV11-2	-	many	TGTGCCAGCAGCTTAGGCTTCGATACGCAGTATTTT	CASSLGFDTQYF
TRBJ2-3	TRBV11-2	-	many	TGTGCCAGCAGCTTAATTAGGGGGATAGGCACAGATACGCAGTATTTT	CASSLIRGIGTDTQYF
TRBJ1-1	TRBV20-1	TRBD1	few	TGCAGTGCTAGAGGCCGACAGGGGTATGAAGCTTTCTTT	CSARGRQGYEAFF
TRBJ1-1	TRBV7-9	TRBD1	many	TGTGCCAGCAGCCCCGGACAGGGGACTATGAACACTGAAGCTTTCTTT	CASSPGQGTMNTEAFF
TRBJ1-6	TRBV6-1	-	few	TGTGCCAGCAGTCTACAGCGGTATAATTCACCCCTCCACTTT	CASSLQRYNSPLHF